This TCR beta chain comes out of a study of blood T cell repertoires in COVID-19 (dated by TCRdb to 2020 to 2022). Regarding the study in general: Collaborator samples came from the United States, Italy and Spain and covered acute and convalescent phases of COVID-19. The prospective study material was composed of cDNA or gDNA derived from T cells, B-cell-depleted T cells, or PBMCs. The dataset comprised deeply sampled blood TCRbeta repertoires from subjects exposed to, actively infected with, or recovered from COVID-19. The repertoires were made available in a free public database intended to serve as a resource for research on the immune response to SARS-CoV-2. The samples were drawn from two sources: the first 160 participants of the ongoing ImmuneRACE study, and 1,200 or so subjects contributed by 6 global collaborators. Nearly every sample came with metadata listing a de-identified subject ID, COVID-19 status, age in years and sex. Where available, HLA class I and class II types were obtained from metadata supplied by the sample provider rather than from assay-based typing. The full study reports these points: How much clinical and demographic metadata was included differed by source and by participant, and the metadata was provided uncurated.

The immunoSEQ Assay, a bias-controlled multiplex PCR, was used to amplify TCRbeta CDR3 regions from genomic DNA. Under the source paper's analysis protocol: Within the assay, amplification of reference gene primers was used to estimate how many nucleated cells each sample contained. Sequence reads were collapsed and filtered to measure the absolute abundance of every unique TCRbeta CDR3 rearrangement. For each sample, productive Simpson clonality was calculated as the square root of Simpson's diversity index across productive rearrangements. TCRdb carries this immuneACCESS record with in-frame sequences only. Its versions omit some clonotypes, under half of them owing to an unresolved V gene in the studies checked, with the rest unexplained. The V and J calls and clone size were taken over from that table, and D and trimming were inferred from the DNA. The sample profile shows about 69,000 clones; 75% to 85% of them were found once. The ten largest clones represent under 35% of the sample.

The collaborating institutions used their own protocols to collect whole blood in K2EDTA tubes. For TCRbeta analysis, collaborators shipped samples as frozen whole blood, isolated PBMCs, or DNA extracted from either of those sample types. The CDR3 has 14 amino acids, counting the end cysteine and phenylalanine. Only the CDR3 DNA stays, 42 bases, in frame from base 1. V is shortened by 5 bases, J by 0 bases, and the region joining them spans 10 bases. From the germline V gene, CDR1 is SGHAT and CDR2 is FQNNGV. To note about this clone: Its antigen is still unknown. One base away there is no much larger clone; base qualities are not given.

The sequenced sample was peripheral blood. The receptor chain draws on TRBV11-2 and TRBJ2-5; the D segment could be TRBD2, given 5 matching bases. The TCR comes from a human donor in a cohort sampled during active COVID-19. The DNA is TGTGCCAGCAGCCCCCGCGGGTACCAAGAGACCCAGTACTTC. The translation is CASSPRGYQETQYF.